Included here is one T cell receptor beta chain sequence, with context. V was trimmed by 2 bases and J by 9 bases, leaving 14 bases between them. CDR3 length: 12 amino acids. Germline V CDR1 and CDR2: SQVTM, ANQGSEA. The use of a sample-barcoded 5' primer and a J-beta primer mix characterized a second PCR of roughly 7 to 11 cycles. Via MiXCR, TCRdb re-called the 5' RACE reads, giving one row per CDR3 protein. The table includes some 1,800,000 distinct CDR3 sequences, around 40% detected once. The record originates from a study of blood T cells in healthy people across ages. The sequence derives from a human donor in good health. The chain links TRBV29-1 to TRBJ2-7; D is possibly TRBD1 (6 bases). The sample was blood. The chain's CDR3 is CSVEYSGDAQYF. The CDR3 DNA is TGCAGCGTTGAATACTCAGGGGACGCGCAGTACTTC.